Below are 23 T cell receptor beta chains sequenced from a single sample in a study of CD8 T cells in Susac syndrome. RNA in amounts of about 0.5 to 1 ug was reverse transcribed with random hexamers. One entry per CDR3 protein results from TCRdb running MiXCR on the immunoSEQ multiplex PCR reads. This sample carries hundreds of thousands of distinct CDR3 sequences, 85% to 95% of them seen once, and the ten largest clones take around 0.15%. The material sequenced was CD4+ T cells from PBMCs. The receptors originated from a human donor with Susac syndrome.

V is TRBV4-1 and J is TRBJ2-5; D is tentatively TRBD1 or TRBD2 (5 bases each). The CDR3 is 15 amino acids. Trimming pared 1 base from V and 7 bases from J, leaving 16 bases between. Germline V gives CDR1 MGHRA, CDR2 YSYEKL. DNA for the CDR3: TGCGCCAGCAGCCAAGTGGGACGGGCAAGAGTGACCCAGTACTTC. Its protein product is CASSQVGRARVTQYF.

The chain couples TRBV5-1 to TRBJ2-7; 8 positions agree with TRBD1. This CDR3 contains 15 residues. The J segment lost 5 bases and the V segment lost 4 bases, leaving 11 bases of the junction unmatched. Germline V CDR1 and CDR2: SGHRS, YFSETQ. CDR3 region: CASSQDRAAEDEQYF. As DNA, the CDR3 is TGCGCCAGCAGCCAGGACAGGGCCGCCGAAGACGAGCAGTACTTC.

CDR3 nucleotide sequence: TGTGCCAGTAGTAAGCCCCGGGGGACAGGGGGAAGATACGAGCAGTACTTC. Its translation is CASSKPRGTGGRYEQYF. The chain couples TRBV19 to TRBJ2-7, with TRBD1 identical over 11 bases. The CDR3 is 17 amino acids. The ends lost 4 bases at V and 4 bases at J; junction bases unmatched: 12. Germline V CDR1 and CDR2: LNHDA, SQIVND (reference sequence).

The chain employs TRBV27 and TRBJ2-1, with 9 bases matching TRBD1. This CDR3 has 15 amino acids. Germline-derived CDR1 and CDR2 are MNHEY and SMNVEV (reference sequence). With V trimmed by 7 bases and J by 11 bases, 15 bases remained unmatched. In DNA, the CDR3 is TGTGCCAGCACCTGGACAGGGGCCGGCGTTGGGAAGCAGTTCTTC. This encodes CASTWTGAGVGKQFF.

This chain connects TRBV24-1 to TRBJ2-3; the D gene is possibly TRBD2 (7 bases). The CDR3 is 15 amino acids. V lost 4 bases, J lost 1 base, and 11 bases lay in between. Per germline, CDR1 KGHDR and CDR2 SFDVKD. The CDR3 DNA sequence: TGTGCCACCAGTGAGGGAGGGGGAGGCACAGATACGCAGTATTTT. It specifies CATSEGGGGTDTQYF.

This rearrangement joins TRBV28 to TRBJ1-2; 7 positions agree with TRBD1. This CDR3 comprises 15 residues. The junction had 7 bases not matched to a gene; V was cut back by 3 bases and J by 3 bases. Germline V CDR1 and CDR2: MDHEN, SYDVKM. CDR3 amino acids: CASSFGGDRDYGYTF. The CDR3 DNA reads TGTGCCAGCAGTTTTGGCGGAGACAGGGACTATGGCTACACCTTC.

The chain couples TRBV30 to TRBJ1-4; 9 bases are shared with TRBD1. Germline-derived CDR1 and CDR2 are GTSNPN and SVGIG (reference sequence). The V segment lost 4 bases and the J segment 6 bases; nucleotides outside the gene matches: 6. The CDR3 loop spans 14 amino acids. The CDR3 loop is CAWTSGTGHEKLFF. The CDR3, as DNA: TGTGCCTGGACCTCTGGGACAGGGCATGAAAAACTGTTTTTT.

The chain joins TRBV19 to TRBJ1-1; D possibly corresponds to TRBD1 (5 bases). Between the trimmed V and J ends, which lost 1 base and 3 bases, there was a span of 9 bases. Germline V CDR1 and CDR2: LNHDA, SQIVND (reference sequence). This CDR3 is built from 14 residues. CDR3 bases: TGTGCCAGTAGTATAGGGGGCAGTTACACTGAAGCTTTCTTT. It translates to CASSIGGSYTEAFF.

The chain joins TRBV12-3 or TRBV12-4 to TRBJ1-1; D uncertain. V was shortened by 0 bases and J by 6 bases, with 2 bases between the two germline ends. The length of the CDR3 is 11 residues. CDR3 residues: CASSLAAEAFF. CDR3 bases: TGTGCCAGCAGTTTAGCGGCTGAAGCTTTCTTT.

This clonotype occurred once. The CDR3, as DNA: TGTGCCAGCAGCTCCCGCGAAGCGAACACTGAAGCTTTCTTT. Protein sequence: CASSSREANTEAFF. This sequence joins TRBV7-9 and TRBJ1-1; D gene uncertain. Trimming shortened V by 4 bases and J by 1 base, and 10 bases separated the two germline ends. This CDR3 has 14 amino acids. The germline gives CDR1 SEHNR, CDR2 FQNEAQ (reference sequence).

J is TRBJ1-5 and V is TRBV5-1; D is possibly TRBD1 (6 bases). There are 13 residues in the CDR3. Germline V gene data show CDR1 as SGHRS and CDR2 as YFSETQ. Trimming removed 3 bases from V and 5 bases from J, with 9 bases in between. The CDR3 loop reads CASSYQGHQPQHF. For the CDR3, the DNA is TGCGCCAGCAGCTACCAGGGGCATCAGCCCCAGCATTTT.

The chain uses TRBV5-1 and TRBJ2-5; 12 bases fit TRBD2. The germline V gene has CDR1 SGHRS and CDR2 YFSETQ. The CDR3 is 16 residues long. V was clipped by 4 bases and J by 1 base; unmatched bases: 5. The CDR3 is CASSRGLAGTQETQYF. The CDR3 DNA sequence: TGCGCCAGCAGCAGAGGACTAGCGGGGACCCAAGAGACCCAGTACTTC.

The chain recombines TRBV11-3 with TRBJ2-7, with 9 bases that match TRBD2. V lost 4 bases, J lost 7 bases, and 11 bases stayed unmatched. Germline V lookup: CDR1 SGHNT, CDR2 YENEEA. CDR3 length: 15 residues. CDR3 sequence: CASSSTRGGHGEQYF. CDR3 in DNA: TGTGCCAGCAGCTCTACGCGGGGGGGCCATGGGGAGCAGTACTTC.

The count of this clonotype is one. The V and J genes are TRBV7-9 and TRBJ2-1; maybe TRBD1 (6 bases). From germline, CDR1 is SEHNR and CDR2 FQNEAQ (reference sequence). This CDR3 contains 16 residues. Trimming removed 5 bases from V and 8 bases from J, with 22 bases in between. CDR3: CASSPRGRAGAHEQFF. As DNA, the CDR3 is TGTGCCAGCAGCCCCAGGGGTCGGGCAGGGGCCCATGAGCAGTTCTTC.

This clonotype has just one count. The V gene is TRBV20-1, the J gene TRBJ2-5; 10 bases map to TRBD2. V lost 3 bases and J lost 1; bases outside the gene matches: 8. CDR1 and CDR2 from the germline V gene are DFQATT and SNEGSKA (reference sequence). This CDR3 is built from 16 residues. The CDR3 DNA reads TGCAGTGCTAGCATAGGGCTAGCGGGGGCCCAAGAGACCCAGTACTTC. Its translation is CSASIGLAGAQETQYF.

This clonotype appeared once. This sequence joins TRBV15 and TRBJ1-2; 11 bases are shared with TRBD1. Germline values: CDR1 LNHNV, CDR2 YYDKDF (reference sequence). The length of the CDR3 is 16 residues. V trimming: 4 bases; J trimming: 4 bases; junction bases outside the gene matches: 8. The CDR3 is CATSITGQGAVYGYTF. The CDR3 DNA reads TGTGCCACCAGCATAACAGGACAGGGGGCCGTCTATGGCTACACCTTC.

The chain has TRBV20-1 and TRBJ2-1; 11 nucleotides line up with TRBD2. The CDR3 runs 17 residues. Germline CDR1 is DFQATT and CDR2 is SNEGSKA (reference sequence). The V segment lost 6 bases and the J segment 7 bases; nucleotides outside the gene matches: 17. As DNA, the CDR3 is TGCAGTGCAGAAGACCGTGCATTAGCGGGGGGGCTGAATGAGCAGTTCTTC. This translates into CSAEDRALAGGLNEQFF.

The gene calls are TRBV7-2 and TRBJ1-5; possibly TRBD1 for D (5 bases). V was trimmed by 1 base and J by 5 bases, leaving 12 bases between them. This CDR3 has 15 residues. The V gene's germline CDR1 is SGHTA and CDR2 FQGNSA. The CDR3 loop is CASSLDRGDHQPQHF. For the CDR3, the DNA is TGTGCCAGCAGCTTAGATCGAGGGGACCATCAGCCCCAGCATTTT.

This chain links TRBV7-8 with TRBJ1-1, with D maybe TRBD1 (6 bases). The V and J ends lost 6 bases and 7 bases respectively, with 15 bases between them. The CDR3 spans 13 residues. Germline CDR1 and CDR2: SGHVS and FQNEAQ. Here the CDR3 reads CASSETGHSEAFF. CDR3 coding DNA: TGTGCCAGCAGTGAAACAGGGCATAGTGAAGCTTTCTTT.

The chain combines TRBV6-1 with TRBJ2-5; tentative D call: TRBD1 (6 bases). Deletions cut 6 bases from V and 2 bases from J, with 16 bases between. The CDR3 runs to 15 residues. Germline V CDR1 and CDR2: MNHNS, SASEGT. The CDR3 DNA reads TGTGCCAGCAGACAAACAGGGATAACGCAAGAGACCCAGTACTTC. Its protein is CASRQTGITQETQYF.

This clonotype was observed a few times. The J gene is TRBJ2-2, the V gene TRBV6-2 or TRBV6-3; D gene unclear. V lost 5 bases and J lost 6, with 4 bases in between. Germline V lookup: CDR1 MNHEY, CDR2 SVGEGT. This CDR3 comprises 11 residues. The CDR3 sequence is CASSRAGELFF. CDR3 DNA: TGTGCCAGCAGTAGGGCCGGGGAGCTGTTTTTT.

CDR3 bases: TGTGCCAGCAGACCAATAGTCGCGGCTGAAGCTTTCTTT. Translating gives CASRPIVAAEAFF. The chain is built from TRBV6-1 and TRBJ1-1; D is uncertain. V lost 6 bases and J lost 6, with 14 bases in between. The CDR3 has 13 residues. The germline CDR1 and CDR2 sequences are MNHNS and SASEGT.

This CDR3 reads CATGAGTMRPQHF. CDR3 DNA: TGTGCCACGGGGGCAGGAACGATGAGGCCCCAGCATTTT. The chain is built from TRBV10-3 and TRBJ1-5; tentative D call: TRBD1 (6 bases). The CDR3 consists of 13 residues. Germline-derived CDR1 and CDR2 are ENHRY and SYGVKD. Between the trimmed V and J ends, which lost 10 bases and 9 bases, there was a span of 19 bases.